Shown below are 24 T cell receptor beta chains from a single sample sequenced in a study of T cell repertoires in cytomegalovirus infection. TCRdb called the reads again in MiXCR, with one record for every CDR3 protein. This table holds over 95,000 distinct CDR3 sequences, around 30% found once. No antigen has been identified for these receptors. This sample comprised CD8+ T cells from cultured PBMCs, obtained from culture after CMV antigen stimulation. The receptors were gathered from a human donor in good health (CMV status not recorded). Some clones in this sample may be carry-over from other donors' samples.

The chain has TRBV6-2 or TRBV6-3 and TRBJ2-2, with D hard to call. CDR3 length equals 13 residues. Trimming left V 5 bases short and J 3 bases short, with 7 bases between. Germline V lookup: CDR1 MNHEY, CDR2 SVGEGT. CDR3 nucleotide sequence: TGTGCCAGCAGTCGAGCTTACACCGGGGAGCTGTTTTTT. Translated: CASSRAYTGELFF.

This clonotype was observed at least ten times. The CDR3 is CASSQRAGTSKETQYF. As DNA, the CDR3 is TGTGCCAGCAGCCAGCGCGCCGGGACGTCGAAAGAGACCCAGTACTTC. The rearrangement joins TRBV6-1 to TRBJ2-5; D could derive from TRBD1 or TRBD2 (5 bases each). The CDR3 has 16 amino acids. Germline V gene lookup returns CDR1 MNHNS and CDR2 SASEGT. Trimming pared 6 bases from V and 3 bases from J, leaving 20 bases between.

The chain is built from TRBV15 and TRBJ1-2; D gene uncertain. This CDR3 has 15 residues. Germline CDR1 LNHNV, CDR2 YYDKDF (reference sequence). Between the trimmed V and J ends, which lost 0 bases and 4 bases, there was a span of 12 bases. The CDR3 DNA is TGTGCCACCAGCAGAGATACACAGACCTCCTATGGCTACACCTTC. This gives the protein CATSRDTQTSYGYTF.

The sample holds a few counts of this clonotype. The CDR3, as DNA: TGTGCCAGCAGCTTAGGCCCGTACGAAGCTTTCTTT. Translating it yields CASSLGPYEAFF. The chain uses TRBV7-2 and TRBJ1-1; D not certain. The germline V and J ends were trimmed by 1 base and 8 bases, with 8 bases remaining between them. The CDR3 is 12 amino acids. Germline V gene sequence: CDR1 SGHTA, CDR2 FQGNSA.

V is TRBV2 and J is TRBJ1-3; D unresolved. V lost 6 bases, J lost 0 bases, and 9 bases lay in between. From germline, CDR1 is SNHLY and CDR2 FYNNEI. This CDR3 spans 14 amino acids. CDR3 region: CASRDWSSGNTIYF. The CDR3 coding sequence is TGTGCCAGCAGGGACTGGAGCTCTGGAAACACCATATATTTT.

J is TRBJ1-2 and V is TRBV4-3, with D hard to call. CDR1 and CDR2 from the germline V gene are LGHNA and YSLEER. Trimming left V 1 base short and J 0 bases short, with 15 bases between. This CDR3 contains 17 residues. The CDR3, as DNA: TGCGCCAGCAGCCAAGGAGTTCCTATTTTAACTAACTATGGCTACACCTTC. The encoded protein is CASSQGVPILTNYGYTF.

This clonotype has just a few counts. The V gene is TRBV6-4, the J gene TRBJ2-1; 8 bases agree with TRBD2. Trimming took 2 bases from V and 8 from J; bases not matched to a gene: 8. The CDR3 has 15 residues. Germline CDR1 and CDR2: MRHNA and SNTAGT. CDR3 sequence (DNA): TGTGCCAGCAGTGACCGGCATGGAGCGGGGGATGAGCAGTTCTTC. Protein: CASSDRHGAGDEQFF.

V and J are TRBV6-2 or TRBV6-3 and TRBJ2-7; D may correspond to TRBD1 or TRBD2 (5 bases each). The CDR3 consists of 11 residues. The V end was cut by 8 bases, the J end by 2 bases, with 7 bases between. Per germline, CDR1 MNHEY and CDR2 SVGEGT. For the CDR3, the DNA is TGTGCCAGCCGAGGGGCCTACGAGCAGTACTTC. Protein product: CASRGAYEQYF.

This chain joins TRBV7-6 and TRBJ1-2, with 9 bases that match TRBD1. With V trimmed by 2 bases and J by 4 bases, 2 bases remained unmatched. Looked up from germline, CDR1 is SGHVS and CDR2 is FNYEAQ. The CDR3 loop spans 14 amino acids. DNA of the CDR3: TGTGCCAGCAGCTTATCGGGACAGGGCTATGGCTACACCTTC. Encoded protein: CASSLSGQGYGYTF.

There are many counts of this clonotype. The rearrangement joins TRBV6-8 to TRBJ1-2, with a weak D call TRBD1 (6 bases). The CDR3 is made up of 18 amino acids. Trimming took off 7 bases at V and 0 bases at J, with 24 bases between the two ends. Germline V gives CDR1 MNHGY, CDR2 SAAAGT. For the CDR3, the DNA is TGTGCCAGCACTCTAACTCCGCCAGGGGATACTGCTAACTATGGCTACACCTTC. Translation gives CASTLTPPGDTANYGYTF.

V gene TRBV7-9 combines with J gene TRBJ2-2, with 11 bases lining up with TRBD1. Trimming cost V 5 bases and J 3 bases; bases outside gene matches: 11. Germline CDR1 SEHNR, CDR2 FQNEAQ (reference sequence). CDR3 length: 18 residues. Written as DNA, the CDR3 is TGTGCCAGCAGCCAACTGGACAGGGGGCCCCATTACACCGGGGAGCTGTTTTTT. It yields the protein CASSQLDRGPHYTGELFF.

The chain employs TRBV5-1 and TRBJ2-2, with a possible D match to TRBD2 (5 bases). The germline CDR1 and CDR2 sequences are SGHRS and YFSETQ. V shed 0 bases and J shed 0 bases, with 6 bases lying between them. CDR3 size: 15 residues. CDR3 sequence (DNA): TGCGCCAGCAGCTTGGTAGCGTCGAACACCGGGGAGCTGTTTTTT. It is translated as CASSLVASNTGELFF.

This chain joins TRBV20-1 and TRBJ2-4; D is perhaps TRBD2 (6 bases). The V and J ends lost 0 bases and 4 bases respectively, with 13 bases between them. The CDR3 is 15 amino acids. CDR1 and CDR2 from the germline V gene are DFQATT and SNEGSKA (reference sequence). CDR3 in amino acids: CSARDSSAGKNIQYF. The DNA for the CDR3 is TGCAGTGCTAGAGACTCTAGCGCTGGGAAAAACATTCAGTACTTC.

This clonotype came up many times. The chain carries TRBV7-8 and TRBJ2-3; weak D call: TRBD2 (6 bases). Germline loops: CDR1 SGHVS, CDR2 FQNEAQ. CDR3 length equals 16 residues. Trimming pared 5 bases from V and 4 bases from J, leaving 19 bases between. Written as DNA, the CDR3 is TGTGCCAGCAGCCTTCTCGGCGGAGGGCCCCCAGATACGCAGTATTTT. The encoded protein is CASSLLGGGPPDTQYF.

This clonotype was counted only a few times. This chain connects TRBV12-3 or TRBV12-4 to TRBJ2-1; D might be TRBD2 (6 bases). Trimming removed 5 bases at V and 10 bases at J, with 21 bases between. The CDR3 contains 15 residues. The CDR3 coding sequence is TGTGCCAGCAGTGCCTCCGGGACGCGGGGCGTGGAGCAGTTCTTC. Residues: CASSASGTRGVEQFF.

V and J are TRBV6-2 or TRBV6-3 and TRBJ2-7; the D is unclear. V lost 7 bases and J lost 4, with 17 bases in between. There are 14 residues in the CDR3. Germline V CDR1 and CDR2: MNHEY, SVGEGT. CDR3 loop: CASNHQDPGYEQYF. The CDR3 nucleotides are TGTGCCAGCAACCACCAAGACCCCGGATACGAGCAGTACTTC.

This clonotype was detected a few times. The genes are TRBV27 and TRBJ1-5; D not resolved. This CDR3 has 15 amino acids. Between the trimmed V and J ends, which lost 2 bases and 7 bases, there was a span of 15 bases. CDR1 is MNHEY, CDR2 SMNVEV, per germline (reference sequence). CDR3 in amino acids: CASSLHGANLQPQHF. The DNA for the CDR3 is TGTGCCAGCAGTTTACACGGAGCTAACTTGCAGCCCCAGCATTTT.

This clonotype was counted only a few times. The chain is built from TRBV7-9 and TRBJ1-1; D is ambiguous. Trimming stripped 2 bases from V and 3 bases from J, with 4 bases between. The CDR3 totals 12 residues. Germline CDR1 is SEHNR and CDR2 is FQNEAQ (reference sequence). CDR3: CASSLSDTEAFF. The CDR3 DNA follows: TGTGCCAGCAGCTTAAGTGACACTGAAGCTTTCTTT.

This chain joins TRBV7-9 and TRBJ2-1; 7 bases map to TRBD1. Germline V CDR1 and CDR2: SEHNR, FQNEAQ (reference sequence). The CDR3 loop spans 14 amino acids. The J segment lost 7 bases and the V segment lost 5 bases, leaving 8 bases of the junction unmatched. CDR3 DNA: TGTGCCAGCAGCCAGACGGGACAGCCGAATGAGCAGTTCTTC. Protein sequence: CASSQTGQPNEQFF. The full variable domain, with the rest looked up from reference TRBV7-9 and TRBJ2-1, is DTGVSQNPRHKITKRGQNVTFRCDPISEHNRLYWYRQTLGQGPEFLTYFQNEAQLEKSRLLSDRFSAERPKGSFSTLEIQRTEQGDSAMYLCASSQTGQPNEQFFGPGTRLTVL.

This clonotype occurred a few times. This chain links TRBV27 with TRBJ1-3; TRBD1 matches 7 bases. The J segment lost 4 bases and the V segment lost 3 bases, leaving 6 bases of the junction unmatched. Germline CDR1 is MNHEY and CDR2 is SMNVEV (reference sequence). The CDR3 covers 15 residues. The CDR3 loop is CASSLTGFGGNTIYF. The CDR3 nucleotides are TGTGCCAGCAGTTTGACAGGGTTTGGCGGAAACACCATATATTTT.

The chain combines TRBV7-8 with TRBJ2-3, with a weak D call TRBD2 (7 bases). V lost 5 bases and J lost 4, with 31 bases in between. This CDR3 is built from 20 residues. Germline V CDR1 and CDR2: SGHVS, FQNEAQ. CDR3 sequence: CASSARRGRGPTGRSDTQYF. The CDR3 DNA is TGTGCCAGCAGCGCCCGTCGAGGGCGGGGGCCGACGGGTCGGTCAGATACGCAGTATTTT.

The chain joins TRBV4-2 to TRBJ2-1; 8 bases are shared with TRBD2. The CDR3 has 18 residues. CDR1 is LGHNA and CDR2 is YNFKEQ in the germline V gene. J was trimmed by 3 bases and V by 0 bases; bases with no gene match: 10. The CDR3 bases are TGTGCCAGCAGCCAAGACATCCCCCAGCGGGGGTTCTACAATGAGCAGTTCTTC. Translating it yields CASSQDIPQRGFYNEQFF.

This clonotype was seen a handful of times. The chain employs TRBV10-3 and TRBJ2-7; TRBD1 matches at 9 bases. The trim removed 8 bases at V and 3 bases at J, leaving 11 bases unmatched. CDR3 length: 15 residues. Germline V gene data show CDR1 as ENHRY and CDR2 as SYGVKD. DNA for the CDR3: TGTGCCATCTCATCCTCTGGGACAGGGTACTACGAGCAGTACTTC. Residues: CAISSSGTGYYEQYF.

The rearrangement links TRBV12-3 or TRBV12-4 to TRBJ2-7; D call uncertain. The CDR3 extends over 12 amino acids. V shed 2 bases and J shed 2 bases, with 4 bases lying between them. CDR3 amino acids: CASSLPTYEQYF. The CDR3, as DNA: TGTGCCAGCAGTTTACCGACCTACGAGCAGTACTTC.